Given below is one T cell receptor (beta chain) in context. What it binds is unknown. The V and J ends lost 5 bases and 14 bases, in that order; junction bases with no gene match: 11. The germline V gene encodes CDR1 MNHEY and CDR2 SMNVEV (reference sequence). The CDR3 is 13 residues long. The data stem from a study of OX40 agonist ivuxolimab in advanced cancers. Study background: A history of anti-PD-1, anti-PD-L1 or anti-CTLA-4 therapy was acceptable, and more than 30% had some. Whole-study results and caveats: No antigen was identified for the clonally expanded peripheral T cells. There were also nonresponders showing low normalized T-cell clonal expansion.

Method: immunoSEQ multiplex PCR; TCRdb's copy keeps in-frame clones and lacks some. The sample includes 120,000 or so clones, 93% of them seen just once. The specimen was CD4+ or CD8+ T cells sorted from blood, collected in a trial of the OX40 agonist ivuxolimab. The rearrangement links TRBV27 to TRBJ2-3; 9 bases align to TRBD2. The TCR was taken from an adult with an advanced solid tumor such as melanoma, head and neck, liver or kidney cancer. CDR3 nucleotide sequence: TGTGCCAGCAGTCGGACTAGCGAAAAATCGGGGTATTTT. Translating gives CASSRTSEKSGYF.